These 23 T cell receptor beta chains originate from one sample sequenced in a study of immune cell composition in non-small cell lung cancer. Normal lung was sampled as far from the tumour as possible, at least 3 cm. Libraries were prepared by immunoSEQ multiplex PCR; TCRdb keeps only in-frame clonotypes and omits some of them. The repertoire consists of 1,000 to 1,300 clones, with approximately 64% occurring once and the leading ten covering around 15%. The sequenced sample consisted of non-adjacent lung tissue. These receptors all come from a human donor with non-small cell lung cancer.

In this sample, this clone turned up once. The chain has TRBV7-2 and TRBJ2-7; TRBD2 matches at 9 bases. Looked up from germline, CDR1 is SGHTA and CDR2 is FQGNSA. The CDR3 contains 16 residues. Germline trimming cut 5 bases from V and 0 bases from J; bases unmatched to any gene: 8. In DNA, the CDR3 is TGTGCCAGCAGCCACGCGGGGGGGCGGTCCTCCTACGAGCAGTACTTC. Amino acids: CASSHAGGRSSYEQYF.

CDR3: CASSQDRGGTEAFF. The CDR3 nucleotides are TGCGCCAGCAGCCAAGATCGGGGAGGCACTGAAGCTTTCTTT. The rearrangement links TRBV4-3 to TRBJ1-1; D ambiguous. V lost 0 bases and J 4 bases, leaving 9 bases between the germline ends. Germline V gives CDR1 LGHNA, CDR2 YSLEER. There are 14 residues in the CDR3.

The V call is TRBV10-2, the J call TRBJ1-6; D gene uncertain. Germline V CDR1 and CDR2: WSHSY, SAAADI. The V end lost 6 bases, the J end lost 0 bases, and 9 bases lay between the germline ends. The CDR3 covers 15 residues. The CDR3 DNA sequence: TGCGCCAGCAGGGAAGGGAGCTCCTATAATTCACCCCTCCACTTT. Its translation is CASREGSSYNSPLHF.

The chain uses TRBV11-2 and TRBJ1-3; 9 bases agree with TRBD1. The J segment lost 4 bases and the V segment lost 4 bases, leaving 2 bases of the junction unmatched. Germline assignment: CDR1 SGHAT and CDR2 FQNNGV. The CDR3 sequence is 14 residues long. In DNA form, the CDR3 reads TGTGCCAGCAGCTCGACAGGGGGGGGAAACACCATATATTTT. Translated, it gives CASSSTGGGNTIYF.

This chain uses TRBV19 with TRBJ2-7; TRBD1 matches 10 bases. Germline trimming cut 3 bases from V and 7 bases from J; bases unmatched to any gene: 9. Germline CDR1 is LNHDA and CDR2 is SQIVND (reference sequence). This CDR3 contains 15 residues. The CDR3 DNA reads TGTGCCAGTAGTATTTCTGACAGGGGGCTAAATGAGCAGTACTTC. It yields the protein CASSISDRGLNEQYF.

V gene TRBV5-6 combines with J gene TRBJ2-1, with 7 bases that match TRBD2. Germline V gene sequence: CDR1 SGHDT, CDR2 YYEEEE. CDR3 length equals 15 residues. Unmatched junction bases numbered 8, after V lost 4 bases and J lost 4 bases. This chain's CDR3 is CASSPDSGPYNEQFF. For the CDR3, the DNA is TGTGCCAGCAGCCCCGATAGCGGGCCGTACAATGAGCAGTTCTTC.

The chain employs TRBV4-1 and TRBJ2-2; 8 bases agree with TRBD1. Germline V CDR1 and CDR2: MGHRA, YSYEKL. The CDR3 spans 17 residues. Trimming cost V 0 bases and J 4 bases; bases outside gene matches: 7. The CDR3 sequence: CASSQDPAGGITGELFF. The DNA of the CDR3 is TGCGCCAGCAGCCAAGATCCGGCAGGGGGCATCACCGGGGAGCTGTTTTTT.

This sequence joins TRBV6-1 and TRBJ1-5, with D perhaps TRBD1 (5 bases). This CDR3 has 15 residues. CDR1 MNHNS and CDR2 SASEGT come from the germline V gene. Trimming took off 2 bases at V and 4 bases at J, with 12 bases between the two ends. CDR3 protein: CASSEIWGGNQPQHF. The CDR3 nucleotides are TGTGCCAGCAGTGAAATTTGGGGGGGGAATCAGCCCCAGCATTTT.

This rearrangement joins TRBV19 to TRBJ2-7, with 8 bases fitting TRBD1. The CDR3 contains 16 residues. CDR1 is LNHDA and CDR2 is SQIVND in the germline V gene (reference sequence). J gave up 6 bases and V 5 bases, and 15 bases lay outside the gene matches. The CDR3 spells CASSSQPGQATGEQYF. Here the CDR3 DNA reads TGTGCCAGTAGTTCACAACCGGGACAGGCAACAGGCGAGCAGTACTTC.

This clone was seen once. This chain links TRBV19 with TRBJ1-1; TRBD1 is a possible D gene (6 bases). This CDR3 spans 18 amino acids. From germline, CDR1 is LNHDA and CDR2 SQIVND (reference sequence). The V end lost 4 bases, the J end lost 4 bases, and 25 bases lay between the germline ends. This CDR3 reads CASSTLTGRGLGRTEAFF. CDR3 in DNA: TGTGCCAGTAGTACTCTTACAGGAAGGGGGTTGGGGCGCACTGAAGCTTTCTTT.

This clone was seen only a few times. The rearrangement uses TRBV6-5 and TRBJ1-2; 9 nucleotides match TRBD1. V lost 10 bases and J lost 3; bases outside the gene matches: 3. This CDR3 has 12 amino acids. The germline V gene encodes CDR1 MNHEY and CDR2 SVGAGI. The CDR3 nucleotides are TGTGCCACAACAGGGGGCGACTATGGCTACACCTTC. Its protein product is CATTGGDYGYTF.

The chain employs TRBV4-3 and TRBJ2-2; D remains unclear. CDR3 size: 15 residues. Germline loops: CDR1 LGHNA, CDR2 YSLEER. V was clipped by 2 bases and J by 0 bases, with 7 bases between them. The CDR3 here is CASSQWSANTGELFF. CDR3 in DNA: TGCGCCAGCAGCCAATGGTCAGCGAACACCGGGGAGCTGTTTTTT.

The J gene is TRBJ2-7, the V gene TRBV11-3; 7 bases agree with TRBD1. V was pared by 1 base and J by 7 bases, with 7 bases of the junction left unmatched. The CDR3 loop spans 14 amino acids. Germline assignment: CDR1 SGHNT and CDR2 YENEEA. The CDR3 DNA sequence: TGTGCCAGCAGCTTAGTGGGGTCAGGGGGTGAGCAGTACTTC. Encoded protein: CASSLVGSGGEQYF.

There are a few counts of this clone. The J gene is TRBJ1-2, the V gene TRBV7-8; 7 bases fit TRBD1. Trimming at V came to 4 bases and at J to 2 bases, leaving 7 bases not matched to a gene. The CDR3 loop spans 15 amino acids. Germline values: CDR1 SGHVS, CDR2 FQNEAQ. CDR3 DNA: TGTGCCAGCAGCTCAGTGATGGACAGGAACTATGGCTACACCTTC. This translates into CASSSVMDRNYGYTF.

The chain combines TRBV5-5 with TRBJ1-5; D gene ambiguous. Trimming cost V 0 bases and J 4 bases, with 8 bases left between them. Germline CDR1 SGHKS, CDR2 YYEKEE (reference sequence). This CDR3 spans 14 amino acids. This CDR3 is CASSLARINQPQHF. In DNA form, the CDR3 reads TGTGCCAGCAGCTTGGCCAGGATAAATCAGCCCCAGCATTTT.

This chain's CDR3 is CASSLTTTGRETQYF. DNA of the CDR3: TGCGCCAGCAGCTTAACTACGACAGGGAGGGAGACCCAGTACTTC. The chain recombines TRBV5-1 with TRBJ2-5; D might be TRBD1 (7 bases). The CDR3 totals 15 residues. The germline gives CDR1 SGHRS, CDR2 YFSETQ. Trimming took 2 bases from V and 5 from J, leaving 16 bases between them.

The chain uses TRBV5-5 and TRBJ2-5; 7 bases are a match to TRBD2. This CDR3 is 16 amino acids long. Germline V gene sequence: CDR1 SGHKS, CDR2 YYEKEE (reference sequence). The V and J ends lost 4 bases and 1 base, in that order; junction bases with no gene match: 10. The CDR3 nucleotides read TGTGCCAGCAGCGGCCAGCCAGCGGGGACCCAAGAGACCCAGTACTTC. Protein sequence: CASSGQPAGTQETQYF.

This chain joins TRBV5-1 and TRBJ2-7, with D possibly being TRBD2 (7 bases). This CDR3 region has 16 residues. CDR1 and CDR2 (germline): SGHRS, YFSETQ. The V and J ends lost 3 bases and 6 bases respectively, with 22 bases between them. The CDR3 coding sequence is TGCGCCAGCAGCTCCCGACCGGGGGGCCGGGGTTCCGAGCAGTACTTC. Its protein product is CASSSRPGGRGSEQYF.

Here the CDR3 DNA reads TGTGCCAGCAGTTCGGGGAAGGGGAACACTGAAGCTTTCTTT. It translates to CASSSGKGNTEAFF. The chain joins TRBV27 to TRBJ1-1; D not certain. CDR1 and CDR2 (germline): MNHEY, SMNVEV (reference sequence). The CDR3 runs 14 residues. V shed 4 bases and J shed 1 base, with 10 bases lying between them.

The V and J genes are TRBV7-2 and TRBJ2-5, with 8 positions matching TRBD2. Germline V gene data show CDR1 as SGHTA and CDR2 as FQGNSA. The V and J ends lost 2 bases and 1 base, in that order; junction bases with no gene match: 6. There are 16 residues in the CDR3. CDR3 sequence: CASSLYTGGTQETQYF. CDR3 DNA: TGTGCCAGCAGCTTATATACGGGGGGGACCCAAGAGACCCAGTACTTC.

The rearrangement uses TRBV6-5 and TRBJ2-7; a weak D match, TRBD2 (5 bases). Trimming left V 6 bases short and J 0 bases short, with 12 bases between. CDR3 length equals 14 residues. CDR1 and CDR2 from the germline V gene are MNHEY and SVGAGI. The CDR3: CASRPTGNSYEQYF. DNA of the CDR3: TGTGCCAGCAGACCCACCGGGAACTCCTACGAGCAGTACTTC.

A remark on this clone: A far larger clone differs by one base, so this is likely a read error. The chain is built from TRBV5-2 and TRBJ2-1; TRBD2 is the table's D call and was not checked against the DNA. TRBV5-2 is tagged as a pseudogene. CDR3 length: 14 amino acids. CDR3 sequence reads: CASSQEVRVNEQFF. The CDR3 DNA reads as TGTGCCAGCAGCCAAGAGGTCCGGGTAAATGAGCAGTTCTTC.

V is TRBV20-1 and J is TRBJ1-2; the match to TRBD1 covers 7 bases. Trimming cost V 3 bases and J 5 bases; bases outside gene matches: 0. The CDR3 spans 11 residues. Germline V CDR1 and CDR2: DFQATT, SNEGSKA (reference sequence). The CDR3 sequence: CSASRGYGYTF. CDR3 coding DNA: TGCAGTGCTAGCAGGGGGTATGGCTACACCTTC.